A selection of T cell receptor beta chains follows, all from one sample in a study of preoperative IRX-2 immunotherapy in early breast cancer. TCRdb's table, derived via immunoSEQ multiplex PCR, lists solely in-frame clones and lacks some. This table holds approximately 11,000 clones, roughly 80% found once. The sample consisted of lymph node tissue, taken before IRX-2 immunotherapy. The receptors shown here come from a human donor with breast cancer. CDR3s include the opening cysteine and the closing phenylalanine or tryptophan. The D gene is left open where the match is weak. Expanded clones get a size class; other rows say once, few or many, or leave the size out.

J: TRBJ2-5; V: TRBV30; D: .; size: .; DNA: TGTGCCTGGAGTATCAGTATTTTAAAGACCCAGTACTTC; CDR3: CAWSISILKTQYF
J: TRBJ1-5; V: TRBV28; D: TRBD1; size: .; DNA: TGTGCCAGCAGGGGGGACAGGGGGTGGCAGCCCCAGCATTTT; CDR3: CASRGDRGWQPQHF
J: TRBJ2-2; V: TRBV5-1; D: TRBD1; size: once; DNA: TGCGCCAGCAGCCTAGGGACAGGGGGCTCCGGGGAGCTGTTTTTT; CDR3: CASSLGTGGSGELFF
J: TRBJ2-1; V: TRBV11-3; D: .; size: .; DNA: TGTGCCAGCAGCTCCTCTCCTTCCTACAATGAGCAGTTCTTC; CDR3: CASSSSPSYNEQFF
J: TRBJ1-5; V: TRBV11-3; D: .; size: .; DNA: TGTGCCAGCAGCTTAGGATCTACAGGGAGCAATCAGCCCCAGCATTTT; CDR3: CASSLGSTGSNQPQHF
J: TRBJ2-7; V: TRBV11-3; D: .; size: .; DNA: TGTGCCAGCAGCCCCCCGGGCCTATTTGAAACTCAGTACTTC; CDR3: CASSPPGLFETQYF
J: TRBJ2-2; V: TRBV5-1; D: TRBD1; size: once; DNA: TGCGCCAGCAGCTTGGATCTGGCAGGGGGCACCGGGGAGCTGTTTTTT; CDR3: CASSLDLAGGTGELFF
J: TRBJ1-1; V: TRBV5-1; D: TRBD1; size: .; DNA: TGCGCCAGCAGCATAGGACAGGGGGCCACTGAAGCTTTCTTT; CDR3: CASSIGQGATEAFF
J: TRBJ2-5; V: TRBV11-3; D: .; size: once; DNA: TGTGCCAGCAGCAACGGGGATCCCAAAGAGACCCAGTACTTC; CDR3: CASSNGDPKETQYF
J: TRBJ1-4; V: TRBV6-8; D: .; size: .; DNA: TGTGCCAGCAGTGAGGGGCAGATGCTAGCTAATGAAAAACTGTTTTTT; CDR3: CASSEGQMLANEKLFF
J: TRBJ1-1; V: TRBV18; D: .; size: .; DNA: TGTGCCAGCTCACCCCAAATGAGCACTGAAGCTTTCTTT; CDR3: CASSPQMSTEAFF
J: TRBJ1-2; V: TRBV6-8; D: .; size: .; DNA: TGTGCCAGCAGGTACCGGGACACCCGGGATGGCTACACCTTC; CDR3: CASRYRDTRDGYTF
J: TRBJ1-3; V: TRBV18; D: .; size: .; DNA: TGTGCCAGCTCACCCAGCACATTGGACTCTGGAAACACCATATATTTT; CDR3: CASSPSTLDSGNTIYF
J: TRBJ2-7; V: TRBV7-4; D: TRBD1; size: .; DNA: TGTGCCAGCAGTTTAGCAAGACAGGGTGAGCAGTACTTC; CDR3: CASSLARQGEQYF
J: TRBJ2-7; V: TRBV10-1; D: .; size: .; DNA: TGCGCCAGCAGTGAAGGCTACGAGCAGTACTTC; CDR3: CASSEGYEQYF
J: TRBJ2-3; V: TRBV11-3; D: TRBD2; size: .; DNA: TGTGCCAGCAGAAAAGCGGGGGGAGACACAGATACGCAGTATTTT; CDR3: CASRKAGGDTDTQYF
J: TRBJ2-1; V: TRBV6-7; D: TRBD2; size: .; DNA: TGTGCCAGCAGTTGGGGACTAGCGGGAGAACCTGAGCAGTTCTTC; CDR3: CASSWGLAGEPEQFF
J: TRBJ2-7; V: TRBV5-1; D: TRBD2; size: once; DNA: TGCGCCAGCAGCTTGATAGCGGGAGGGGCCCCCTACGAGCAGTACTTC; CDR3: CASSLIAGGAPYEQYF
J: TRBJ2-7; V: TRBV19; D: .; size: .; DNA: TGTGCCAGTAATGACAGAAGAAAGGGCTACGAGCAGTACTTC; CDR3: CASNDRRKGYEQYF
J: TRBJ1-2; V: TRBV19; D: TRBD1; size: .; DNA: TGTGCCAGTAGTACTCCCGGGACAGGGACCTATGGCTACACCTTC; CDR3: CASSTPGTGTYGYTF
J: TRBJ1-2; V: TRBV6-8; D: .; size: .; DNA: TGTGCCAGCAGTTTAAGTGGGGTGGCGGGAGGCTACACCTTC; CDR3: CASSLSGVAGGYTF
J: TRBJ2-2; V: TRBV6-8; D: .; size: few; DNA: TGTGCCAGCAGTTATTCCGGGACCGTCAGAACCGGGGAGCTGTTTTTT; CDR3: CASSYSGTVRTGELFF
J: TRBJ2-3; V: TRBV6-8; D: .; size: .; DNA: TGTGCCAGCAGGATTCAGGGTCTCGCAGATACGCAGTATTTT; CDR3: CASRIQGLADTQYF
J: TRBJ1-1; V: TRBV19; D: TRBD1; size: once; DNA: TGTGCCAGTAGTATGGGTTCAGGGGGCATATTCTCATCGAACACTGAAGCTTTCTTT; CDR3: CASSMGSGGIFSSNTEAFF
J: TRBJ2-1; V: TRBV12-2; D: .; size: .; DNA: TGTGCCATAAGGACTAGCGGGAGTTGGAATGAGCAGTTCTTC; CDR3: CAIRTSGSWNEQFF
J: TRBJ2-6; V: TRBV19; D: .; size: few; DNA: TGTGCCAGTACTGGAGGGAGCTCTGGGGCCAACGTCCTGACTTTC; CDR3: CASTGGSSGANVLTF
J: TRBJ2-5; V: TRBV7-6; D: .; size: few; DNA: TGTGCCAGCAGAGAGTCAGTGGGTAGAGAGACCCAGTACTTC; CDR3: CASRESVGRETQYF
J: TRBJ1-4; V: TRBV29-1; D: .; size: few; DNA: TGCAGCGTTGAACAGGCCTACAATGAAAAACTGTTTTTT; CDR3: CSVEQAYNEKLFF
J: TRBJ2-7; V: TRBV11-3; D: TRBD2; size: .; DNA: TGTGCCAGCAGCTTAGGTCGTTGGCGGGAGGACGAGCAGTACTTC; CDR3: CASSLGRWREDEQYF
J: TRBJ1-3; V: TRBV6-8; D: .; size: .; DNA: TGTGCCAGCAGTTACTCGTTGGAGGGGCGCGCAAACACCATATATTTT; CDR3: CASSYSLEGRANTIYF
J: TRBJ1-4; V: TRBV11-3; D: .; size: few; DNA: TGTGCCAGCAGCTCCCGGGGGGGCAGGGAAAAACTGTTTTTT; CDR3: CASSSRGGREKLFF
J: TRBJ2-7; V: TRBV15; D: TRBD2; size: .; DNA: TGTGCCACTGCCGCTACTAGCGCTCCCTACGAGCAGTACTTC; CDR3: CATAATSAPYEQYF
J: TRBJ2-7; V: TRBV6-8; D: TRBD2; size: .; DNA: TGTGCCAGCAGTTCCGGGACTGCGGGAGGGAAGCAGTACTTC; CDR3: CASSSGTAGGKQYF
J: TRBJ2-7; V: TRBV7-1; D: TRBD2; size: .; DNA: TGTGCCAGCAGCTTAGAGACTAGCGGAAAATACGAGCAGTACTTC; CDR3: CASSLETSGKYEQYF
J: TRBJ2-1; V: TRBV6-8; D: .; size: .; DNA: TGTGCCAGCACGAGGACTTCCTCCTACAATGAGCAGTTCTTC; CDR3: CASTRTSSYNEQFF
J: TRBJ2-4; V: TRBV6-8; D: TRBD2; size: once; DNA: TGTGCCAGCAGACGTTCCGGGGAGGGGGCCAAAAACATTCAGTACTTC; CDR3: CASRRSGEGAKNIQYF
J: TRBJ1-2; V: TRBV18; D: .; size: .; DNA: TGTGCCAGCTCTACCGGGACGGACTATGGCTACACCTTC; CDR3: CASSTGTDYGYTF
J: TRBJ1-2; V: TRBV30; D: TRBD1; size: .; DNA: TGTGCCTGGAGAGAACCGGGACAGGGGGGCTTCTACACCTTC; CDR3: CAWREPGQGGFYTF
J: TRBJ2-5; V: TRBV6-9; D: .; size: .; DNA: TGTGCCAGCAGCAGTCAAGAGACCCAGTACTTC; CDR3: CASSSQETQYF
J: TRBJ2-3; V: TRBV6-8; D: TRBD2; size: .; DNA: TGTGCCAGCAGAGGGCTGGGACTAGCGGGAAAGAACACAGATACGCAGTATTTT; CDR3: CASRGLGLAGKNTDTQYF
J: TRBJ1-5; V: TRBV6-4; D: TRBD1; size: .; DNA: TGTGCCAGCAGTCCTTCGACAGGGTTTAATCAGCCCCAGCATTTT; CDR3: CASSPSTGFNQPQHF
J: TRBJ1-2; V: TRBV30; D: TRBD1; size: .; DNA: TGTGCCTGGAGTGCAAGGTCGCCACAGGGGAAGAGGGACTATGGCTACACCTTC; CDR3: CAWSARSPQGKRDYGYTF